This T cell receptor (beta chain) appears in the sequencing data of a study of Ad26.COV2.S vaccination and SARS-CoV-2 variants. Indicated treatment: around 19 received Ad26.COV2.S at low or high dose, single or two shots; five or six received placebo; per-sample allocation not given. Each sample was drawn 63 days after the first injection (of vaccine or placebo). CDR3 size: 13 residues. The V gene lost 1 base and the J gene lost 3 bases, with 7 bases spanning the gap. Germline V gives CDR1 SGHNT, CDR2 YENEEA. This clone was counted a few times. TCRdb's copy holds only in-frame clones and misses some; the assay was immunoSEQ multiplex PCR. Here the sample spans about 680,000 clones, more than 80% being singletons.

The receptor was derived from a person aged 18-60 years who received the Ad26.COV2.S COVID-19 vaccine or a placebo. The gene calls are TRBV11-3 and TRBJ2-7; no firm D call. The specimen comprised peripheral blood, sampled in a trial of Ad26.COV2.S vaccine versus placebo. Here the CDR3 reads CASSLGENYEQYF. CDR3 nucleotide sequence: TGTGCCAGCAGCTTAGGAGAAAACTACGAGCAGTACTTC.